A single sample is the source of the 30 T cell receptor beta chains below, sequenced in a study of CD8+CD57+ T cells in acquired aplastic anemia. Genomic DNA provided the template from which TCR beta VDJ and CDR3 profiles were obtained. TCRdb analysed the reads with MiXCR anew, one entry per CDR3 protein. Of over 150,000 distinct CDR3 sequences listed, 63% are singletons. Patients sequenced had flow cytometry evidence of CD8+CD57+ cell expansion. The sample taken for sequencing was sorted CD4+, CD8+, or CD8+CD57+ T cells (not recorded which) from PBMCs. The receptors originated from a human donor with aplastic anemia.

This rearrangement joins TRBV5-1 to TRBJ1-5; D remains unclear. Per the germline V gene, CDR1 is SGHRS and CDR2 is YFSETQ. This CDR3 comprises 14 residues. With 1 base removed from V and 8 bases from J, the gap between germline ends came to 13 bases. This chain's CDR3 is CASSLSGKRKPQHF. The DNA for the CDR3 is TGCGCCAGCAGCTTGTCTGGGAAGAGGAAGCCCCAGCATTTT.

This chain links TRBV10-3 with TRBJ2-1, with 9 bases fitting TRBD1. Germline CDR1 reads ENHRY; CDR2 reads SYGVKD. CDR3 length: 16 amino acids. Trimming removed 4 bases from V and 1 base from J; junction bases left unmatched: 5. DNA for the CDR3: TGTGCCATCAGTGCCCAGGGACAGGGATCCTACAATGAGCAGTTCTTC. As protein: CAISAQGQGSYNEQFF.

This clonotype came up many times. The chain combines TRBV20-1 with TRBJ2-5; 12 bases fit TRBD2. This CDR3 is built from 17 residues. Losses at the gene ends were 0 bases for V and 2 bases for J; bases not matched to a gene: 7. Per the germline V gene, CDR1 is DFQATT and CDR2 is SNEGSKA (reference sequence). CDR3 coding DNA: TGCAGTGCTAGAGATCTTTGGCTAGCGGGGGGGCAAGAGACCCAGTACTTC. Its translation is CSARDLWLAGGQETQYF.

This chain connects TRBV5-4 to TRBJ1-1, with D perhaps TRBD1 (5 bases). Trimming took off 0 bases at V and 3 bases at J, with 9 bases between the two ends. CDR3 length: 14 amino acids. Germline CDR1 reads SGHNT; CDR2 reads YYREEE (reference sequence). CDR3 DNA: TGTGCCAGCAGCTTGGACAGGAGGGACACTGAAGCTTTCTTT. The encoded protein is CASSLDRRDTEAFF.

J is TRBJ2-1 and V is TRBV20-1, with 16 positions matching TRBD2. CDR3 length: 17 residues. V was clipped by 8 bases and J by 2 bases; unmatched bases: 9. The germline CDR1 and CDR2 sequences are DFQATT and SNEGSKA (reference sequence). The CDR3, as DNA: TGCAGTCCGTCCGGGACTAGCGGGAGGGCCGCCTACAATGAGCAGTTCTTC. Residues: CSPSGTSGRAAYNEQFF.

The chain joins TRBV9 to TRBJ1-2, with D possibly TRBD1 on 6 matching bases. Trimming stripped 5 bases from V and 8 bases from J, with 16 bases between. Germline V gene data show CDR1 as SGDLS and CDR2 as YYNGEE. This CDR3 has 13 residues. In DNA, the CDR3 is TGTGCCAGCAGGGGGTGGGGGGCGTCGGGCTACACCTTC. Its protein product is CASRGWGASGYTF.

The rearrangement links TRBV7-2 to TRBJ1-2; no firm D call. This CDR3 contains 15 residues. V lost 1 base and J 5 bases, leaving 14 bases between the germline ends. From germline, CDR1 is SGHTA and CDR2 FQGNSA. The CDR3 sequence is CASSLVPGGGYGYTF. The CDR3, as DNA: TGTGCCAGCAGCTTAGTACCGGGAGGAGGGTATGGCTACACCTTC.

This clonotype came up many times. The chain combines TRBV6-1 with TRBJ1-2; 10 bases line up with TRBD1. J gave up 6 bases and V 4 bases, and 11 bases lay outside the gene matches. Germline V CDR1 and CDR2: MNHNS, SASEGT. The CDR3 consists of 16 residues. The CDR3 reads CASSGLMTGGADGYTF. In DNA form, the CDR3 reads TGTGCCAGCAGTGGCCTTATGACAGGGGGCGCGGATGGCTACACCTTC.

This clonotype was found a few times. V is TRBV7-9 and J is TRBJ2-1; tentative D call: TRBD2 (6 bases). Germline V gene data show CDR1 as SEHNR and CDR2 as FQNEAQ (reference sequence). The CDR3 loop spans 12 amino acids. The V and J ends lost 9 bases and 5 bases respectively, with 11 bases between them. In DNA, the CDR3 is TGTGCCAGTGGAGGGAGTCACAATGAGCAGTTCTTC. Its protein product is CASGGSHNEQFF.

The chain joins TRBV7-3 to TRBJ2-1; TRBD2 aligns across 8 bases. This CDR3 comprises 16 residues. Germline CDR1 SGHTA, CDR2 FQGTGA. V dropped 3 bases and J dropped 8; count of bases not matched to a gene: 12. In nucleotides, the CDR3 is TGTGCCAGCAGCTTTGGGACGGGGGGGCCGGGGGATGAGCAGTTCTTC. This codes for CASSFGTGGPGDEQFF.

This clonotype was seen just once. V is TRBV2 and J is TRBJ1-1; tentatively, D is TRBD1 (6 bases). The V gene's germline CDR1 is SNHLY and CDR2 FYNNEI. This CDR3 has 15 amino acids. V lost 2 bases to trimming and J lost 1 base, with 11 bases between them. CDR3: CASSELGRGNTEAFF. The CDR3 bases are TGTGCCAGCAGTGAATTGGGCAGGGGGAACACTGAAGCTTTCTTT.

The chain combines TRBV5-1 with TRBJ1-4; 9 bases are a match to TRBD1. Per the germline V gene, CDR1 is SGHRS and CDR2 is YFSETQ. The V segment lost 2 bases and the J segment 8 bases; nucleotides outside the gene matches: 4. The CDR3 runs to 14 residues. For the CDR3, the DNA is TGCGCCAGCAGCTTACAGGGGGCTGAGGAAAAACTGTTTTTT. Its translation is CASSLQGAEEKLFF.

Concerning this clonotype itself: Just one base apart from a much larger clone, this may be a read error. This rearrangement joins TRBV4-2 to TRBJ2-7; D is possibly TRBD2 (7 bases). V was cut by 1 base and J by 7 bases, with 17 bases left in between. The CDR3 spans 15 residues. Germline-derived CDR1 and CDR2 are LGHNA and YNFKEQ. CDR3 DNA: TGTGCCAGCAGCCAAGGGGGGGCAGGGACTAAGGAGCAGTACTTC. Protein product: CASSQGGAGTKEQYF.

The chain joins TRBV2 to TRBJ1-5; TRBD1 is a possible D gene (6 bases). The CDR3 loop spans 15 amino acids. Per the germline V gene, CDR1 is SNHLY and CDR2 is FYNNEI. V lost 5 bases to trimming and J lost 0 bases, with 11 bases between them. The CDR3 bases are TGTGCCAGCAGTAGGGGGGACCTTAGCAATCAGCCCCAGCATTTT. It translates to CASSRGDLSNQPQHF.

The CDR3 nucleotides are TGTGCCAGTTCGTGGACTAGCGGGGGAGAGACCCAGTACTTC. Its translation is CASSWTSGGETQYF. The chain recombines TRBV19 with TRBJ2-5; 13 positions agree with TRBD2. Germline CDR1 LNHDA, CDR2 SQIVND (reference sequence). Trimming cost V 8 bases and J 4 bases; bases outside gene matches: 4. This CDR3 is 14 amino acids long.

CDR3 sequence: CSARAPSGRIGTQYF. The CDR3, as DNA: TGCAGTGCTAGAGCTCCTAGCGGGAGAATCGGGACCCAGTACTTC. The V call is TRBV20-1, the J call TRBJ2-5; 10 bases match TRBD2. This CDR3 has 15 amino acids. V gave up 1 base and J gave up 7 bases; unmatched junction bases: 9. The V gene's germline CDR1 is DFQATT and CDR2 SNEGSKA (reference sequence).

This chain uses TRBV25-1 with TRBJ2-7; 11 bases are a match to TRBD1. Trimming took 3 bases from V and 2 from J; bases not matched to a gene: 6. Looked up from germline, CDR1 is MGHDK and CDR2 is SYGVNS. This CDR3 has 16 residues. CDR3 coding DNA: TGTGCCAGCAGTGACAATCTGGGACAGGGGGCCTACGAGCAGTACTTC. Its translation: CASSDNLGQGAYEQYF.

In nucleotides, the CDR3 is TGTGCCAGCAGTTACCCTGGTGTGTTCAACTATGGCTACACCTTC. Translation: CASSYPGVFNYGYTF. The V and J genes are TRBV6-2 or TRBV6-3 and TRBJ1-2, with no clear D. This CDR3 contains 15 residues. The germline V gene has CDR1 MNHEY and CDR2 SVGEGT. Trimming stripped 2 bases from V and 2 bases from J, with 12 bases between.

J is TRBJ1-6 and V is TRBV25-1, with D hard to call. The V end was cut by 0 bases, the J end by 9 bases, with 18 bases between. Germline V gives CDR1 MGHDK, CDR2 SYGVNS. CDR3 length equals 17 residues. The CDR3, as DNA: TGTGCCAGCAGTGAATATCTTGGGGTGGCGGGGATTTCACCCCTCCACTTT. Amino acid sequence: CASSEYLGVAGISPLHF.

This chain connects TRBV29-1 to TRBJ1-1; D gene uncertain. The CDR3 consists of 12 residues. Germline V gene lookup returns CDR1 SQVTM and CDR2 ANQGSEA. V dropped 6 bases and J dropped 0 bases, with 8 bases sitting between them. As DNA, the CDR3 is TGCAGCGTCGTGCGGCTGAACACTGAAGCTTTCTTT. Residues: CSVVRLNTEAFF.

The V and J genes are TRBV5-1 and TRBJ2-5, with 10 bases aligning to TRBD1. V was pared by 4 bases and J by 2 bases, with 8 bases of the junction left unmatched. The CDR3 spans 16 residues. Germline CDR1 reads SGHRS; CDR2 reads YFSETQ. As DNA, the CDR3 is TGCGCCAGCAGCAGGACAACGGGACAGGGGCAAGAGACCCAGTACTTC. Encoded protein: CASSRTTGQGQETQYF.

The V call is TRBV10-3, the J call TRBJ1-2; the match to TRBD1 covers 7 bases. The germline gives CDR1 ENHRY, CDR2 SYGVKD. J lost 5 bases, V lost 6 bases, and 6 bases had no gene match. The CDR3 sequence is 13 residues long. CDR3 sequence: CAISPGTVYGYTF. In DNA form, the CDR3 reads TGTGCCATCAGCCCCGGGACAGTTTATGGCTACACCTTC.

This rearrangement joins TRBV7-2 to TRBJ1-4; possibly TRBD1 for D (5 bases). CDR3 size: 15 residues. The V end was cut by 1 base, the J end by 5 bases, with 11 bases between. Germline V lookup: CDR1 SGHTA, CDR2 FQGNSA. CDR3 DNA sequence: TGTGCCAGCAGCTTAGTACCGGGGCGCAATGAAAAACTGTTTTTT. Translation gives CASSLVPGRNEKLFF.

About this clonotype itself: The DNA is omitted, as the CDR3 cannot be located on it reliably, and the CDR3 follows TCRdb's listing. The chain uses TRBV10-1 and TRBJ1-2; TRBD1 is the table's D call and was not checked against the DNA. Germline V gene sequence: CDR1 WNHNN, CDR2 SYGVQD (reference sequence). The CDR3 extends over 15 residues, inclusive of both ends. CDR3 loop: CASSPPGQGAYGCTF.

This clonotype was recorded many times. CDR3 sequence: CASSLSNDSGELFF. The CDR3, as DNA: TGTGCCAGCAGCTTAAGTAACGACTCCGGGGAGCTGTTTTTT. The chain recombines TRBV7-9 with TRBJ2-2; D unclear. The V end was cut by 2 bases, the J end by 6 bases, with 10 bases between. This CDR3 contains 14 residues. Germline lookup yields CDR1 SEHNR and CDR2 FQNEAQ (reference sequence).

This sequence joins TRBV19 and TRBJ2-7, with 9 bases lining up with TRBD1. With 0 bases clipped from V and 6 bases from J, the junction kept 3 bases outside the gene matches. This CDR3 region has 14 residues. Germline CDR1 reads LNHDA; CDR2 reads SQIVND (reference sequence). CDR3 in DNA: TGTGCCAGTAGTATAGATACGGGACAGGGCGAGCAGTACTTC. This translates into CASSIDTGQGEQYF.

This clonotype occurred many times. This chain's CDR3 is CASSQGQGSEQYF. The CDR3 nucleotides are TGCGCCAGCAGCCAAGGACAGGGTAGCGAGCAGTACTTC. V is TRBV4-1 and J is TRBJ2-7; 7 bases fit TRBD1. With V trimmed by 1 base and J by 6 bases, 3 bases remained unmatched. Per germline, CDR1 MGHRA and CDR2 YSYEKL. This CDR3 contains 13 residues.

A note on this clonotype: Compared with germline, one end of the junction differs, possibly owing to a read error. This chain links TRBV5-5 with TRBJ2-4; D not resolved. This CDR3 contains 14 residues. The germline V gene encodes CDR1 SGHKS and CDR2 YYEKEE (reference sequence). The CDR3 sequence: CASSSLVRKNIQYF. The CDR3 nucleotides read TGCGCCAGCAGCTCCCTCGTACGCAAAAACATTCAGTACTTC. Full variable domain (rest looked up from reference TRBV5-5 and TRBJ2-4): DAGVTQSPTHLIKTRGQQVTLRCSPISGHKSVSWYQQVLGQGPQFIFQYYEKEERGRGNFPDRFSARQFPNYSSELNVNALLLGDSALYLCASSSLVRKNIQYFGAGTRLSVL.

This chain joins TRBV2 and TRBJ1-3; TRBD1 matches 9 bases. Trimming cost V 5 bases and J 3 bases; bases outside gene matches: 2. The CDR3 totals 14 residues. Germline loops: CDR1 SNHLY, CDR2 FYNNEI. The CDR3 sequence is CASSRQGGGNTIYF. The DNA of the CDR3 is TGTGCCAGCAGTCGACAGGGGGGTGGAAACACCATATATTTT.

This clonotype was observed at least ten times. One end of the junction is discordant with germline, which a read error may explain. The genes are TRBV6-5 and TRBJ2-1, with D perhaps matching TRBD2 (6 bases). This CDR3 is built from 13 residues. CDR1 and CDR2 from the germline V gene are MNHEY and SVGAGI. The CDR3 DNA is TGTGCCAGCAGTGACTCTAGCGCCAATGAGCAGTTCTTC. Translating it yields CASSDSSANEQFF.